The clone carrying this TCR beta chain turned up a few times. In the original workflow: The authors estimated nucleated cell counts from reference gene primer amplification. The method was immunoSEQ multiplex PCR; TCRdb's version includes in-frame clones alone and lacks a portion of them. V and J calls plus clone size are reproduced from that table; the DNA served to infer D and trimming. In the table there are about 160,000 clones, 75% to 85% of which are singletons. The source of the sample is a study of blood T cell repertoires in COVID-19. Enrollees, about 18 to 95 years old, lived in about two dozen US areas. The sequence was collected from a woman aged 55-69 years who had recovered from COVID-19. The sequencing input was PBMCs or T cells enriched from blood (not recorded which).

The CDR3 reads CASSDLGQPQHF. The CDR3 nucleotides read TGTGCCAGTAGTGACTTAGGTCAGCCCCAGCATTTT. V and J are TRBV19 and TRBJ1-5, with D uncertain. Trimming cost V 5 bases and J 6 bases, with 8 bases left between them. The CDR3 is 12 residues long. Germline assignment: CDR1 LNHDA and CDR2 SQIVND (reference sequence).